These T cell receptor beta chains were read from a single sample in a study of response to subunit inactivated influenza vaccine. One entry per CDR3 protein results from TCRdb running MiXCR on the RT-PCR reads. The data hold roughly 700,000 distinct CDR3 sequences, with approximately 14% observed a single time. The source was PBMCs from blood, collected 14 days before vaccination. Receptors were obtained from a man aged 45 to 65 who received an inactivated influenza vaccine. Both conserved end residues are part of each CDR3. Fields, in order: clone size, CDR3 length, D gene, V gene, J gene, CDR3 DNA, CDR3 protein. D genes are given only for firm matches. The listing skips clone size in some rows; elsewhere it reads once, few, many or a size class.

.	15	TRBD2	TRBV29-1	TRBJ2-7	TGCAGCGTTAGGACTAGCGGGAGAGGCGGCTACGAGCAGTACTTC	CSVRTSGRGGYEQYF
many	13	.	TRBV12-3/TRBV12-4	TRBJ1-2	TGTGCCAGCAGTGCGGACAGATCCTATGGCTACACCTTC	CASSADRSYGYTF
few	13	.	TRBV10-3	TRBJ2-5	TGTGCCAGTGCACAGGGAGTGGGCGAGACCCAGTACTTC	CASAQGVGETQYF
many	17	.	TRBV4-3	TRBJ1-2	TGCGCCAGCAGCCAAGACGTATCGTTTGGGCCTAACTATGGCTACACCTTC	CASSQDVSFGPNYGYTF
.	12	.	TRBV20-1	TRBJ2-5	TGCAGTGCTAGAATCGCTGGAGAGACCCAGTACTTC	CSARIAGETQYF
few	14	TRBD1	TRBV10-2	TRBJ1-1	TGCGCCAGCAGTGCGAACAGGGGTGGCACTGAAGCTTTCTTT	CASSANRGGTEAFF
.	14	.	TRBV29-1	TRBJ2-7	TGCAGCGTAAGCGGCCAGGGGGGAACCTACGAGCAGTACTTC	CSVSGQGGTYEQYF
few	16	.	TRBV4-2	TRBJ1-5	TGTGCCAGCAGCCAAGTTGGAGGGATCGGAAATCAGCCCCAGCATTTT	CASSQVGGIGNQPQHF
few	13	TRBD1	TRBV29-1	TRBJ2-3	TGCAGCGTCGGGACAGGGACCACAGATACGCAGTATTTT	CSVGTGTTDTQYF
once	12	.	TRBV3-1	TRBJ2-1	TGTGCCAGCAGCCAATACAGGAGTTGGCAGTTCTTC	CASSQYRSWQFF
.	18	TRBD2	TRBV11-1	TRBJ2-3	TGTGCCAGCAGCTTTTCTCACGGACTAGCGGGCCGCACAGATACGCAGTATTTT	CASSFSHGLAGRTDTQYF
many	17	.	TRBV5-1	TRBJ2-3	TGCGCCAGCAGCTTGCAGATCCTAGCGATGGGCACAGATACGCAGTATTTT	CASSLQILAMGTDTQYF
few	16	.	TRBV27	TRBJ2-2	TGTGCCAGCAGTCGCTACTCCGGGACTCCGACCGGGGAGCTGTTTTTT	CASSRYSGTPTGELFF
few	14	.	TRBV5-1	TRBJ1-1	TGCGCCAGCAGCTTCGGACCTTTGAACACTGAAGCTTTCTTT	CASSFGPLNTEAFF
.	14	.	TRBV20-1	TRBJ2-7	TGCAGTGCTAGCCGCACCGGGAACTCCTACGAGCAGTACTTC	CSASRTGNSYEQYF
few	18	TRBD2	TRBV6-5	TRBJ2-2	TGTGCCAGCAGTTCCCGCGTGACTAGCGGGAGAGGTACCGGGGAGCTGTTTTTT	CASSSRVTSGRGTGELFF
.	14	TRBD1	TRBV2	TRBJ1-2	TGTGCCAGCAGTTCGGGGACAGCCTCCTATGGCTACACCTTC	CASSSGTASYGYTF
many	15	.	TRBV3-1	TRBJ2-7	TGTGCCAGCAGCCAGGGTCTAGCGCCCTTCTACGAGCAGTACTTC	CASSQGLAPFYEQYF
.	16	.	TRBV4-3	TRBJ2-1	TGCGCCAGCAGCCAAGCAGTGGTTGGCCTGGGGTTTGAGCAGTTCTTC	CASSQAVVGLGFEQFF
few	15	.	TRBV21-1	TRBJ1-5	TGTGCCAGCATAGTCCCCAGGGAATCGGGTCAGCCCCAGCATTTT	CASIVPRESGQPQHF
few	15	.	TRBV4-3	TRBJ2-1	TGCGCCAGCAGCCAAGAACTAGCCGACTACAATGAGCAGTTCTTC	CASSQELADYNEQFF
few	16	.	TRBV4-1	TRBJ2-7	TGCGCCAGCAGCCAAGAAGCCGGGACTTTGAAGGACGAGCAGTACTTC	CASSQEAGTLKDEQYF
.	15	.	TRBV30	TRBJ2-1	TGTGCCTGGAGTGCCCTTTTGAGGGGGGACAATGAGCAGTTCTTC	CAWSALLRGDNEQFF